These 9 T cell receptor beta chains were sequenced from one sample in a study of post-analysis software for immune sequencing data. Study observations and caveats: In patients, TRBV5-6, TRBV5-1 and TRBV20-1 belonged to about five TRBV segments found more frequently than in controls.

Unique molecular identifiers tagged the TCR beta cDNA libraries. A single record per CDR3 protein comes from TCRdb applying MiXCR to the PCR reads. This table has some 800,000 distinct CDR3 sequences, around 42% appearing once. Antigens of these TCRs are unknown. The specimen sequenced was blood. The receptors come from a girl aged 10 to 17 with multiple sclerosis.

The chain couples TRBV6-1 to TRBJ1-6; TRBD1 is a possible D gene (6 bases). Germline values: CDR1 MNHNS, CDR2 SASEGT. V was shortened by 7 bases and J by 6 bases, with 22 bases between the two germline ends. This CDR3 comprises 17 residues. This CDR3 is CASTLKGGTASNSPLHF. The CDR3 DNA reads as TGTGCCAGCACTCTTAAAGGGGGGACGGCGAGTAATTCACCCCTCCACTTT.

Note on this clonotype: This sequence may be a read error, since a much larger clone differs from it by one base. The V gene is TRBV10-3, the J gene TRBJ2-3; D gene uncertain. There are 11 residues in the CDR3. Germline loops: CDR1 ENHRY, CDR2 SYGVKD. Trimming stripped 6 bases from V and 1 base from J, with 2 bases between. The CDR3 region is CAISRTDTQYF. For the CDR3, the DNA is TGTGCCATCAGCCGCACAGATACGCAGTATTTT.

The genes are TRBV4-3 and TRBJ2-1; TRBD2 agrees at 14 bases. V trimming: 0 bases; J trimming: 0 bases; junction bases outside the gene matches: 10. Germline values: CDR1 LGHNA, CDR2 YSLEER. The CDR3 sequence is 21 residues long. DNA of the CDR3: TGCGCCAGCAGCCAAGAGCGGACGGGACTAGCGGGAGTCAGCTCCTACAATGAGCAGTTCTTC. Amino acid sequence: CASSQERTGLAGVSSYNEQFF.

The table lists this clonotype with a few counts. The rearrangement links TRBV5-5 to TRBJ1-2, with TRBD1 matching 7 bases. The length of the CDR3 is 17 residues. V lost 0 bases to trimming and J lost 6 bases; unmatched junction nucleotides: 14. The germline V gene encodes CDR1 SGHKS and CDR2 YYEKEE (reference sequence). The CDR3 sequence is CASSLGTGLLGGDGYTF. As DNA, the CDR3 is TGTGCCAGCAGCTTGGGGACAGGACTTCTAGGAGGTGATGGCTACACCTTC.

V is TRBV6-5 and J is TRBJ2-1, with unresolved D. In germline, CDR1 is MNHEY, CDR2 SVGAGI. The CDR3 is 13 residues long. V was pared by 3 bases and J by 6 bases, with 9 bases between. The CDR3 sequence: CASSYGWTNEQFF. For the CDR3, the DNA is TGTGCCAGCAGTTATGGGTGGACCAATGAGCAGTTCTTC.

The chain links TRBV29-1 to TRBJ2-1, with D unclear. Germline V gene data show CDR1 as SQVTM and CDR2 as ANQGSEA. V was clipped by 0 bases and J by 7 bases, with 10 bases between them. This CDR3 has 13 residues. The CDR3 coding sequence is TGCAGCGTTGAAGATTTCTATGGGAATGAGCAGTTCTTC. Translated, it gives CSVEDFYGNEQFF.

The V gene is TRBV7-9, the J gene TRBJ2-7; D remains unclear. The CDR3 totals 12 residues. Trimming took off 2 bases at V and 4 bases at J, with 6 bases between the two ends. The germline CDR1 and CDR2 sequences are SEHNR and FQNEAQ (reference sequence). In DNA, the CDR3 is TGTGCCAGCAGCTTAAACCCGTACGAGCAGTACTTC. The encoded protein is CASSLNPYEQYF.

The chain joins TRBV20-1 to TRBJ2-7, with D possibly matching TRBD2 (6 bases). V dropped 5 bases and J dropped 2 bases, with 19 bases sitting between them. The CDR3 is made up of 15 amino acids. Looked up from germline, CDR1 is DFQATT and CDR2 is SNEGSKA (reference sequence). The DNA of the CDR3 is TGCAGTGCTGAGGACACCGGGACTCGAGCCTACGAGCAGTACTTC. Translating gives CSAEDTGTRAYEQYF.

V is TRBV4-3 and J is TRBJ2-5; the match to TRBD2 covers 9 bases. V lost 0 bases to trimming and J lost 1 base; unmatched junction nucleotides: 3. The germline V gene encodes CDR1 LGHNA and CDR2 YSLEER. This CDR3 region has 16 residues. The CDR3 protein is CASSQEGAGGQETQYF. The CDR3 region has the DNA TGCGCCAGCAGCCAAGAGGGAGCGGGAGGCCAAGAGACCCAGTACTTC.